These 30 T cell receptor beta chains came from one sample sequenced in a study of tumor-infiltrating T cells and Merkel cell polyomavirus. On the study more broadly: CD8+ T cells recognized the Merkel cell polyomavirus KLL epitope.

All patients' tumors stained robustly positive for Merkel cell polyomavirus Large T antigen by immunohistochemistry. Assay: immunoSEQ multiplex PCR; the TCRdb copy retains only in-frame clones and omits some. The sample comprises more than 20,000 clones, 70% to 90% of which are singletons, and roughly 3% rests with the top ten. Sequencing was carried out using lymph node tissue. These receptors were collected from a man aged 50 or older with Merkel cell carcinoma.

V usage is TRBV28 and J usage is TRBJ1-1; possibly TRBD1 for D (5 bases). The length of the CDR3 is 15 residues. Germline lookup yields CDR1 MDHEN and CDR2 SYDVKM. V lost 2 bases to trimming and J lost 4 bases, with 14 bases between them. CDR3 amino acids: CASSLGGGGTTEAFF. The CDR3 DNA is TGTGCCAGCAGTTTAGGAGGTGGCGGGACCACTGAAGCTTTCTTT.

The chain employs TRBV28 and TRBJ2-7; TRBD2 is a possible D gene (6 bases). The germline V and J ends were trimmed by 7 bases and 2 bases, with 21 bases remaining between them. The CDR3 contains 16 residues. CDR1 is MDHEN, CDR2 SYDVKM, per germline. CDR3 sequence reads: CASKLGGYSPTYEQYF. The CDR3 DNA reads TGTGCCAGCAAACTCGGAGGGTACTCTCCTACCTACGAGCAGTACTTC.

The J gene is TRBJ2-5, the V gene TRBV28, with TRBD2 identical over 14 bases. Germline V CDR1 and CDR2: MDHEN, SYDVKM. Trimming at V came to 6 bases and at J to 5 bases, leaving 8 bases not matched to a gene. This CDR3 has 16 residues. The CDR3 coding sequence is TGTGCCAGCAGCAAAGGACTAGCGGGAGGTGGGGAGACCCAGTACTTC. This translates into CASSKGLAGGGETQYF.

J is TRBJ1-2 and V is TRBV6-5; TRBD1 might be the D (6 bases). With 5 bases removed from V and 4 bases from J, the gap between germline ends came to 11 bases. The CDR3 is 13 residues long. Germline CDR1 is MNHEY and CDR2 is SVGAGI. CDR3 in DNA: TGTGCCAGCAGTGAGAGGGGGGGCTATGGCTACACCTTC. It codes for CASSERGGYGYTF.

In DNA, the CDR3 is TGTGCCAGCACGGGGGGGCCGAGCGCAGATACGCAGTATTTT. This translates into CASTGGPSADTQYF. J is TRBJ2-3 and V is TRBV2; 8 bases are shared with TRBD2. Germline CDR1 is SNHLY and CDR2 is FYNNEI. The CDR3 extends over 14 amino acids. J was trimmed by 4 bases and V by 7 bases; bases with no gene match: 7.

The J gene is TRBJ2-3, the V gene TRBV19, with D possibly matching TRBD1 (6 bases). V gave up 3 bases and J gave up 2 bases, with 12 bases separating them. The length of the CDR3 is 15 residues. CDR1 is LNHDA, CDR2 SQIVND, per germline (reference sequence). The CDR3 DNA follows: TGTGCCAGTAGTATCGGTGGGGGCCCCACAGATACGCAGTATTTT. This translates into CASSIGGGPTDTQYF.

This chain connects TRBV7-2 to TRBJ1-2; the match to TRBD1 covers 12 bases. The length of the CDR3 is 17 residues. Germline CDR1 reads SGHTA; CDR2 reads FQGNSA. J was trimmed by 0 bases and V by 3 bases; bases with no gene match: 5. This CDR3 is CASSFAGQGAANYGYTF. The CDR3 DNA reads TGTGCCAGCAGCTTCGCGGGACAGGGGGCGGCTAACTATGGCTACACCTTC. Looking up the rest from reference TRBV7-2 and TRBJ1-2 gives the full variable domain: GAGVSQSPSNKVTEKGKDVELRCDPISGHTALYWYRQSLGQGLEFLIYFQGNSAPDKSGLPSDRFSAERTGGSVSTLTIQRTQQEDSAVYLCASSFAGQGAANYGYTFGSGTRLTVV.

The count of this clone is one. V is TRBV27 and J is TRBJ2-5, with 11 bases matching TRBD2. Matching the DNA end better, TRBJ2-7 makes the J call doubtful. CDR3 length: 15 residues. CDR1 MNHEY and CDR2 SMNVEV come from the germline V gene (reference sequence). Here the CDR3 DNA reads TGTGCCAGCAGTCAGGGACTAGCGGACTCCTACGAGCAGTACTTC. This encodes CASSQGLADSYEQYF.

The chain links TRBV5-1 to TRBJ2-1; 7 positions match TRBD1. This CDR3 has 17 amino acids. With V trimmed by 0 bases and J by 7 bases, 13 bases remained unmatched. CDR1 is SGHRS and CDR2 is YFSETQ in the germline V gene. The CDR3 DNA reads as TGCGCCAGCAGCTTGGGAGGGACACCCTCCAGGGGGAATGAGCAGTTCTTC. Its translation is CASSLGGTPSRGNEQFF.

CDR3 sequence reads: CASSLGGRYYEQYF. CDR3 bases: TGTGCCAGCAGCTTGGGGGGGAGGTACTACGAGCAGTACTTC. The rearrangement links TRBV5-4 to TRBJ2-7; perhaps TRBD2 as D (6 bases). Between the trimmed V and J ends, which lost 0 bases and 3 bases, there was a span of 10 bases. From germline, CDR1 is SGHNT and CDR2 YYREEE (reference sequence). This CDR3 spans 14 amino acids.

This clone has more than one count but fewer than ten. The chain couples TRBV5-1 to TRBJ1-1; D remains unclear. Germline loops: CDR1 SGHRS, CDR2 YFSETQ. The V end was cut by 0 bases, the J end by 1 base, with 4 bases between. CDR3 length: 13 residues. This chain's CDR3 is CASSLAGNTEAFF. The DNA for the CDR3 is TGCGCCAGCAGCTTGGCAGGGAACACTGAAGCTTTCTTT.

The chain has TRBV6-1 and TRBJ1-4, with 7 positions matching TRBD1. J lost 5 bases, V lost 1 base, and 1 base had no gene match. Germline CDR1 reads MNHNS; CDR2 reads SASEGT. The CDR3 is 14 amino acids. CDR3 DNA sequence: TGTGCCAGCAGTGAAGTAGGGGGCAATGAAAAACTGTTTTTT. Encoded protein: CASSEVGGNEKLFF.

The rearrangement uses TRBV11-2 and TRBJ1-1; 7 bases agree with TRBD1. The CDR3 contains 13 residues. Looked up from germline, CDR1 is SGHAT and CDR2 is FQNNGV. The V gene end was trimmed by 4 bases and the J gene end by 3 bases; junction bases not matched to a gene: 2. As DNA, the CDR3 is TGTGCCAGCAGCTCTCAGGGGGACACTGAAGCTTTCTTT. It encodes CASSSQGDTEAFF.

This clone has just one count. J is TRBJ1-6 and V is TRBV28, with D uncertain. The germline CDR1 and CDR2 sequences are MDHEN and SYDVKM. CDR3 length equals 17 residues. Trimming shortened V by 4 bases and J by 9 bases, and 22 bases separated the two germline ends. The CDR3 reads CASSSTGLVELGSPLHF. CDR3 DNA sequence: TGTGCCAGCAGTTCCACGGGATTGGTGGAGCTGGGTTCACCCCTCCACTTT.

This clone appeared once. The V and J genes are TRBV19 and TRBJ2-1, with 7 bases lining up with TRBD2. This CDR3 has 15 amino acids. V lost 10 bases to trimming and J lost 7 bases; unmatched junction nucleotides: 16. Germline V gene lookup returns CDR1 LNHDA and CDR2 SQIVND (reference sequence). CDR3 DNA: TGTGCCATCTCCCCTCGGGGGGAGACAGTGAATGAGCAGTTCTTC. It is translated as CAISPRGETVNEQFF.

The rearrangement links TRBV10-3 to TRBJ1-1; 10 nucleotides agree with TRBD1. Germline V gene data show CDR1 as ENHRY and CDR2 as SYGVKD. The CDR3 is made up of 13 amino acids. V shed 10 bases, J shed 5 bases, and the junction held 7 bases outside the gene matches. The CDR3 is CATTRTGGTEAFF. The CDR3 nucleotides are TGTGCCACCACACGGACAGGGGGAACTGAAGCTTTCTTT.

The chain links TRBV25-1 to TRBJ1-2, with D perhaps TRBD1 (6 bases). The germline V gene encodes CDR1 MGHDK and CDR2 SYGVNS. Trimming took off 6 bases at V and 5 bases at J, with 28 bases between the two ends. The CDR3 spans 18 residues. The CDR3 DNA is TGTGCCAGCAGCGCGCCAAATCTGCTGGGTGGGGGCATATATGGCTACACCTTC. It translates to CASSAPNLLGGGIYGYTF.

V gene TRBV10-3 combines with J gene TRBJ2-7; weak D call: TRBD2 (7 bases). This CDR3 has 15 amino acids. Germline-derived CDR1 and CDR2 are ENHRY and SYGVKD. The V and J ends lost 6 bases and 5 bases respectively, with 20 bases between them. The CDR3 loop reads CAIRGLSTGRDEQYF. In DNA form, the CDR3 reads TGTGCCATCAGGGGGCTGTCTACAGGGAGGGACGAGCAGTACTTC.

This clone has a single count. This chain connects TRBV5-4 to TRBJ1-2; 8 bases are shared with TRBD1. Germline CDR1 SGHNT, CDR2 YYREEE (reference sequence). The V gene end was trimmed by 4 bases and the J gene end by 1 base; junction bases not matched to a gene: 3. The CDR3 is made up of 14 amino acids. CDR3 nucleotides: TGTGCCAGCAGCCGGACAGGGAATAACTATGGCTACACCTTC. It codes for CASSRTGNNYGYTF.

The chain employs TRBV19 and TRBJ1-1; 7 positions match TRBD1. Per the germline V gene, CDR1 is LNHDA and CDR2 is SQIVND (reference sequence). The CDR3 is 13 residues long. Trimming took 3 bases from V and 13 from J; bases not matched to a gene: 11. As DNA, the CDR3 is TGTGCCAGTAGTATCGGTGGGACAGTTAGTGGTTTCTTT. Amino acid sequence: CASSIGGTVSGFF.

J is TRBJ2-7 and V is TRBV29-1; TRBD2 agrees at 13 bases. The CDR3 has 15 amino acids. In germline, CDR1 is SQVTM, CDR2 ANQGSEA. The V and J ends lost 6 bases and 4 bases, in that order; junction bases with no gene match: 9. The CDR3, as DNA: TGCAGCGTCCTCGGACTAGCGGGAGTTTCGTACGAGCAGTACTTC. As protein: CSVLGLAGVSYEQYF.

This clone showed up just once. In nucleotides, the CDR3 is TGCGCCAGCAGCTTGGGAGGGGGCGGCGATGGCTACACCTTC. It codes for CASSLGGGGDGYTF. The chain uses TRBV5-1 and TRBJ1-2, with 7 bases fitting TRBD1. Germline-derived CDR1 and CDR2 are SGHRS and YFSETQ. The J segment lost 6 bases and the V segment lost 0 bases, leaving 5 bases of the junction unmatched. CDR3 size: 14 residues.

This sequence joins TRBV6-5 and TRBJ1-4; TRBD1 might be the D (6 bases). Germline CDR1 reads MNHEY; CDR2 reads SVGAGI. V lost 6 bases to trimming and J lost 8 bases, with 19 bases between them. This CDR3 contains 15 residues. CDR3 loop: CASRSLGGPYEKLFF. For the CDR3, the DNA is TGTGCCAGCAGATCCCTGGGGGGGCCGTACGAAAAACTGTTTTTT.

This chain uses TRBV28 with TRBJ2-2, with 11 bases aligning to TRBD1. Germline CDR1 reads MDHEN; CDR2 reads SYDVKM. The CDR3 runs 19 residues. V lost 4 bases, J lost 3 bases, and 13 bases stayed unmatched. The CDR3, as DNA: TGTGCCAGCAGTTCACCGGGACAGGGGGTGTTTCGGTACACCGGGGAGCTGTTTTTT. Translation: CASSSPGQGVFRYTGELFF.

The chain uses TRBV5-6 and TRBJ1-3, with 8 nucleotides matching TRBD1. The CDR3 has 14 residues. Trimming at V came to 4 bases and at J to 4 bases, leaving 4 bases not matched to a gene. Germline V gives CDR1 SGHDT, CDR2 YYEEEE. CDR3 protein: CASSTRQGGNTIYF. The CDR3 DNA is TGTGCCAGCAGCACACGACAGGGGGGAAACACCATATATTTT.

Here the CDR3 reads CASSQGKQYTEAFF. The CDR3, as DNA: TGCGCCAGCAGCCAGGGTAAACAGTACACTGAAGCTTTCTTT. The J gene is TRBJ1-1, the V gene TRBV4-3; no clear D. The V gene lost 3 bases and the J gene lost 3 bases, with 11 bases spanning the gap. The CDR3 loop spans 14 amino acids. Germline CDR1 LGHNA, CDR2 YSLEER.

CDR3 DNA: TGTGCCAGCAGCGTATCTAGCGGGGGGGCTTACGAGCAGTACTTC. Its protein is CASSVSSGGAYEQYF. V and J are TRBV11-2 and TRBJ2-7; TRBD2 matches at 12 bases. The J segment lost 4 bases and the V segment lost 5 bases, leaving 6 bases of the junction unmatched. This CDR3 is 15 amino acids long. Germline V CDR1 and CDR2: SGHAT, FQNNGV.

This chain joins TRBV6-1 and TRBJ2-1, with 14 bases lining up with TRBD2. The CDR3 runs 17 residues. V lost 4 bases to trimming and J lost 1 base; unmatched junction nucleotides: 3. Germline CDR1 MNHNS, CDR2 SASEGT. DNA of the CDR3: TGTGCCAGCAGTGCGAGACTAGCGGGGGGGTCCTACAATGAGCAGTTCTTC. Its protein is CASSARLAGGSYNEQFF.

The chain couples TRBV9 to TRBJ2-1; D is possibly TRBD2 (6 bases). Germline loops: CDR1 SGDLS, CDR2 YYNGEE. Deletions cut 3 bases from V and 6 bases from J, with 16 bases between. This CDR3 is built from 15 residues. DNA of the CDR3: TGTGCCAGCAGCGCCCGGGGGTTGGGGAGCAATGAGCAGTTCTTC. This sequence encodes CASSARGLGSNEQFF.

This clone appeared once. The chain carries TRBV19 and TRBJ1-5, with TRBD1 identical over 10 bases. After removal of 5 bases from V and 4 bases from J, the junction contained 5 bases not matched to a gene. This CDR3 has 15 residues. The V gene's germline CDR1 is LNHDA and CDR2 SQIVND (reference sequence). This chain's CDR3 is CASSLGTGENQPQHF. The CDR3 DNA reads as TGTGCCAGTAGTTTGGGGACAGGGGAGAATCAGCCCCAGCATTTT. Full variable domain (remainder filled in from reference TRBV19 and TRBJ1-5): DGGITQSPKYLFRKEGQNVTLSCEQNLNHDAMYWYRQDPGQGLRLIYYSQIVNDFQKGDIAEGYSVSREKKESFPLTVTSAQKNPTAFYLCASSLGTGENQPQHFGDGTRLSIL.